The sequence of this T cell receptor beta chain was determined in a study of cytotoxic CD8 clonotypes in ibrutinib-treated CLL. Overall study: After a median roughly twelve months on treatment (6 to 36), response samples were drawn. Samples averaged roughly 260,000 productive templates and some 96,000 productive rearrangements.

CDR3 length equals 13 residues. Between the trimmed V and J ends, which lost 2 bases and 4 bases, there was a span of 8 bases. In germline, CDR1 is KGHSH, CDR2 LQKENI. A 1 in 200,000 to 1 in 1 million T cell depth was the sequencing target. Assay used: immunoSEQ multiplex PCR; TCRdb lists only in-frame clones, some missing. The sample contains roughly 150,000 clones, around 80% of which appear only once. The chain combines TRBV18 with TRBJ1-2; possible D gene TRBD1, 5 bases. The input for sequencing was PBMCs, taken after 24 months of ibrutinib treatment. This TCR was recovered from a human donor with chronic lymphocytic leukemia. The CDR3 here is CASSPGTSYGYTF. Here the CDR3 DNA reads TGTGCCAGCTCACCAGGGACCTCCTATGGCTACACCTTC.